These 3 T cell receptor beta chains were all obtained from the same sample, sequenced in a study of blood T cells in healthy people across ages. Primed by a sample-barcoded 5' primer and a J-beta primer mix, a second PCR proceeded for about 7 to 11 cycles. A single record per CDR3 protein comes from TCRdb applying MiXCR to the 5' RACE reads. The sample lists 850,000 or so distinct CDR3 sequences, more than 25% occurring once. Specimen: blood. The source is a woman older than 75 in good health.

The chain is built from TRBV5-1 and TRBJ1-1, with D perhaps matching TRBD1 (6 bases). The CDR3 consists of 16 residues. CDR1 is SGHRS, CDR2 YFSETQ, per germline. The V and J ends lost 0 bases and 6 bases respectively, with 18 bases between them. CDR3 region: CASSLVYRTVAPEAFF. CDR3 coding DNA: TGCGCCAGCAGCTTGGTCTATAGGACAGTGGCCCCTGAAGCTTTCTTT.

In its sample, this clonotype was seen many times. The chain has TRBV20-1 and TRBJ2-3; a weak D match, TRBD1 (5 bases). CDR1 DFQATT and CDR2 SNEGSKA come from the germline V gene (reference sequence). V shed 3 bases and J shed 2 bases, with 15 bases lying between them. CDR3 length: 15 residues. The CDR3, as DNA: TGCAGTGCTAGTTTTGCGGCAGGGATCACAGATACGCAGTATTTT. This sequence encodes CSASFAAGITDTQYF.

The chain employs TRBV24-1 and TRBJ1-5, with D tentatively TRBD1 (5 bases). V lost 4 bases and J 9 bases, leaving 18 bases between the germline ends. Germline V gene lookup returns CDR1 KGHDR and CDR2 SFDVKD. This CDR3 is built from 15 residues. CDR3 sequence (DNA): TGTGCCACCAGTGAGGGGCAGGCAGGCCGAGGGCCCCAGCATTTT. Residues: CATSEGQAGRGPQHF.